The source of this T cell receptor (beta chain) is a study of beta chain features in type 1 diabetes. Whole-study context: Healthy donors and patients showed comparable age, gender and cell yields. Across all samples, some 110 million sorted cells were examined.

Sequencing targeted expressed TCRB transcripts, as all isolated RNA had been reverse transcribed. This table comes from immunoSEQ multiplex PCR, and its TCRdb copy is limited to in-frame clones, with some not included. The data hold 120,000 to 150,000 clones, with roughly a tenth observed a single time. The CDR3 extends over 15 amino acids. Germline V lookup: CDR1 SGHRS, CDR2 YFSETQ. V shed 0 bases, J shed 5 bases, and the junction held 4 bases outside the gene matches. Overall study findings and caveats: Relative to healthy donors, patients appeared to have naive, central memory and Treg TCRB repertoires that were more similar.

In this sample, this clone turned up a few times. The antigen is unknown. The chain is built from TRBV5-1 and TRBJ2-1, with 8 bases lining up with TRBD2. Source material: naive CD4+ T cells from blood. This receptor was obtained from a man aged 18-30 years in good health. The CDR3 loop reads CASSLVSSGNNEQFF. As DNA, the CDR3 is TGCGCCAGCAGCTTGGTGAGTAGCGGGAACAATGAGCAGTTCTTC.